The source of this T cell receptor (beta chain) is a study of blood T cell repertoires in COVID-19. Across the whole study: The samples span acute and convalescent COVID-19 from the United States, Italy and Spain. Sources were T cells, B-cell-depleted T cells, or PBMCs; the material itself was cDNA or gDNA.

CDR3 length: 13 residues. V lost 2 bases to trimming and J lost 4 bases, with 8 bases between them. The germline gives CDR1 SGHAT, CDR2 FQNNGV. In the original workflow: Counts of nucleated cells, estimated from reference gene primer amplification, were obtained. Generated by immunoSEQ multiplex PCR, the TCRdb table keeps only in-frame clones and is missing some. The DNA was the basis for D and trimming; V, J and clone size are from that table. The sample has 250,000 to 350,000 clones, around 85% seen once. Sequences were obtained from peripheral blood. The rearrangement links TRBV11-2 to TRBJ1-2; D gene uncertain. This TCR was sampled from a woman aged 50 to 60 with active or convalescent COVID-19. The CDR3 DNA reads TGTGCCAGCAGCTTAACCGGAGTCTATGGCTACACCTTC. Its translation is CASSLTGVYGYTF.